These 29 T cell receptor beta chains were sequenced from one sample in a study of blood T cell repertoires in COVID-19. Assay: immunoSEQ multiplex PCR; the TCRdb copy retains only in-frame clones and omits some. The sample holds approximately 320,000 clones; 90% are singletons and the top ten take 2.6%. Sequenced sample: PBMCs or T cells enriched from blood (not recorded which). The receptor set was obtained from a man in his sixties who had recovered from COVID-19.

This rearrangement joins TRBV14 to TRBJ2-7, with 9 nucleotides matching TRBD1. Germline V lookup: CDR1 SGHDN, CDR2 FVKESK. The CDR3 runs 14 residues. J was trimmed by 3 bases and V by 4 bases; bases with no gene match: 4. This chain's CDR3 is CASSRRDRVYEQYF. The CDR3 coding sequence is TGTGCCAGCAGCCGCCGGGACAGGGTCTACGAGCAGTACTTC.

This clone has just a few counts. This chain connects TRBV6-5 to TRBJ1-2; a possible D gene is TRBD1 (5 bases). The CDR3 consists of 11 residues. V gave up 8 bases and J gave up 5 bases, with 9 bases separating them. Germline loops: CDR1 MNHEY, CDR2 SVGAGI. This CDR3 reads CASGGGYGYTF. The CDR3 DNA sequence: TGTGCCAGCGGCGGGGGGTATGGCTACACCTTC.

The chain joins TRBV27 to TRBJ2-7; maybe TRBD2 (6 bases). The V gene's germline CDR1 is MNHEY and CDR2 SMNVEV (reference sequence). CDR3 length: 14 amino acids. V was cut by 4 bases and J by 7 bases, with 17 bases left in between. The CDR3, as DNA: TGTGCCAGCAGTTCCGGCAGGAGGGCAAGGGAGCAGTACTTC. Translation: CASSSGRRAREQYF.

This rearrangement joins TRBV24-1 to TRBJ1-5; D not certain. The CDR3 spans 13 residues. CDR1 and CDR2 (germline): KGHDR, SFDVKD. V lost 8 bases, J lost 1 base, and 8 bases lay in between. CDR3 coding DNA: TGTGCCACCAAGGAAGCGAGCAATCAGCCCCAGCATTTT. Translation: CATKEASNQPQHF.

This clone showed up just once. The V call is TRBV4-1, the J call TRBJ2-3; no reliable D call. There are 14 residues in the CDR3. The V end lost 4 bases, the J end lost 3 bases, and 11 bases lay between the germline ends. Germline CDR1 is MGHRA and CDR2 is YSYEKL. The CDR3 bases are TGCGCCAGCAGCCCACATGTCGGGACAGATACGCAGTATTTT. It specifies CASSPHVGTDTQYF.

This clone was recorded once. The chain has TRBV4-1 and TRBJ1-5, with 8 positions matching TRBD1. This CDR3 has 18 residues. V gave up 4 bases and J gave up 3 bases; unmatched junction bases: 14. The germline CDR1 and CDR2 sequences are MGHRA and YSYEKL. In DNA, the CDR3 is TGCGCCAGCAGCCCCACCTCTTCCCCGGGACAGGACAATCAGCCCCAGCATTTT. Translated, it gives CASSPTSSPGQDNQPQHF.

CDR3 residues: CASSRGQGPKNIQYF. As DNA, the CDR3 is TGTGCCAGTAGTCGCGGACAGGGACCCAAAAACATTCAGTACTTC. The rearrangement links TRBV19 to TRBJ2-4; the match to TRBD1 covers 8 bases. This CDR3 has 15 amino acids. Germline values: CDR1 LNHDA, CDR2 SQIVND (reference sequence). Unmatched junction bases numbered 5, after V lost 5 bases and J lost 2 bases.

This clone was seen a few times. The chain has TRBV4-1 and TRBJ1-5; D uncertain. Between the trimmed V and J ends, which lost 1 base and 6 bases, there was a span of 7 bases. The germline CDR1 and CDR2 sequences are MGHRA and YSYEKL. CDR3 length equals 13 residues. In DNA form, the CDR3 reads TGCGCCAGCAGCCAAGGCGAGGGTCAGCCCCAGCATTTT. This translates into CASSQGEGQPQHF.

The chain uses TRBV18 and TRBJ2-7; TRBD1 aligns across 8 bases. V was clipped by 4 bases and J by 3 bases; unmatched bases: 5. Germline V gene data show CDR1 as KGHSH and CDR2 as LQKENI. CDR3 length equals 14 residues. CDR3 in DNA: TGTGCCAGCTCACTAAGGACAGGGTTCTACGAGCAGTACTTC. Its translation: CASSLRTGFYEQYF.

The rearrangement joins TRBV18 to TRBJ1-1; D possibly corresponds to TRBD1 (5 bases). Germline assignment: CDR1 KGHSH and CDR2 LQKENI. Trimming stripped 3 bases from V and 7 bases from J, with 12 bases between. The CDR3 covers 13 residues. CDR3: CASSPETALEAFF. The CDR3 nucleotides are TGTGCCAGCTCACCCGAGACAGCCCTTGAAGCTTTCTTT.

The CDR3 spells CASRWTSGDTQYF. The CDR3, as DNA: TGTGCCAGCAGATGGACTAGCGGAGATACGCAGTATTTT. The chain uses TRBV27 and TRBJ2-3; 10 bases fit TRBD2. Per germline, CDR1 MNHEY and CDR2 SMNVEV (reference sequence). V trimming: 6 bases; J trimming: 5 bases; junction bases outside the gene matches: 2. This CDR3 spans 13 amino acids.

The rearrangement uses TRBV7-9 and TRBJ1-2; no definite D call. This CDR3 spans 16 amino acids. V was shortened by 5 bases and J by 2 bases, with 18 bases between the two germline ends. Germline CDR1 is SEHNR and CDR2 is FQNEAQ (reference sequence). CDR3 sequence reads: CASSPPVGSDNYGYTF. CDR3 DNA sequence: TGTGCCAGCAGCCCTCCGGTGGGGAGCGACAACTATGGCTACACCTTC.

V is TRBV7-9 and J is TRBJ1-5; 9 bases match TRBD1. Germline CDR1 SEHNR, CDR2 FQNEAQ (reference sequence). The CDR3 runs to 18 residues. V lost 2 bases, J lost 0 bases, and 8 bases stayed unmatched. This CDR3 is CASSLNYGTGNSNQPQHF. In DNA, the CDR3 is TGTGCCAGCAGCTTAAACTACGGGACAGGGAATAGCAATCAGCCCCAGCATTTT.

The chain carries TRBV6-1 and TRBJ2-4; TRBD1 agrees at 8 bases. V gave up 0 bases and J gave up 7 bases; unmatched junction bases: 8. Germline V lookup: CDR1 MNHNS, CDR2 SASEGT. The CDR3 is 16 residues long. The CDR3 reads CASSEASGRQGNIQYF. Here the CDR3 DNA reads TGTGCCAGCAGTGAAGCATCAGGCCGACAGGGGAACATTCAGTACTTC.

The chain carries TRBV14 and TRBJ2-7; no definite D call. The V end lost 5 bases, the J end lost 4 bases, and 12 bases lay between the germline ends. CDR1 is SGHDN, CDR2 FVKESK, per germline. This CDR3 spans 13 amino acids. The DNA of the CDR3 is TGTGCCAGCAGCGAAATGGCCTCGTACGAGCAGTACTTC. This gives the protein CASSEMASYEQYF.

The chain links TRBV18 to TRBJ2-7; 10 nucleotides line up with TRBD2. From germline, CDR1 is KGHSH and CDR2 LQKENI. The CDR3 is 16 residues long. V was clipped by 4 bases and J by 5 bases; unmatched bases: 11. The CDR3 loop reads CASSLGTSASGHEQYF. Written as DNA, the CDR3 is TGTGCCAGCTCACTCGGGACTAGCGCATCCGGACACGAGCAGTACTTC.

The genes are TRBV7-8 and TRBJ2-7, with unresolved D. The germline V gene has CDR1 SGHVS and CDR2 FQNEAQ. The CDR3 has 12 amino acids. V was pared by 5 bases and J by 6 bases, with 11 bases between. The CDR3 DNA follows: TGTGCCAGCAGCACCGGGTACCTCGAGCAGTACTTC. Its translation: CASSTGYLEQYF.

The CDR3 here is CASNLAGGPINEQFF. DNA of the CDR3: TGTGCCAGTAACCTAGCGGGAGGGCCTATCAATGAGCAGTTCTTC. The chain couples TRBV19 to TRBJ2-1; 12 nucleotides match TRBD2. Unmatched junction bases numbered 7, after V lost 7 bases and J lost 6 bases. Germline V gives CDR1 LNHDA, CDR2 SQIVND (reference sequence). The CDR3 consists of 15 residues.

CDR3 protein: CASGGQGYYEQYF. CDR3 nucleotide sequence: TGTGCCAGCGGGGGACAGGGGTACTACGAGCAGTACTTC. V gene TRBV2 combines with J gene TRBJ2-7; 10 bases line up with TRBD1. This CDR3 is built from 13 residues. The germline CDR1 and CDR2 sequences are SNHLY and FYNNEI. V gave up 8 bases and J gave up 3 bases; unmatched junction bases: 4.

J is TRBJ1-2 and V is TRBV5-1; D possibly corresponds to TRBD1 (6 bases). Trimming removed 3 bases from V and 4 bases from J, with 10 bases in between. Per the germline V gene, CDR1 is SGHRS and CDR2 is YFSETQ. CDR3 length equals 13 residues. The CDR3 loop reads CASSSGHLYGYTF. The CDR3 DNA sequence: TGCGCCAGCAGCTCGGGACACCTCTATGGCTACACCTTC. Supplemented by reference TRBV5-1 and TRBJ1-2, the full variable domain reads KAGVTQTPRYLIKTRGQQVTLSCSPISGHRSVSWYQQTPGQGLQFLFEYFSETQRNKGNFPGRFSGRQFSNSRSEMNVSTLELGDSALYLCASSSGHLYGYTFGSGTRLTVV.

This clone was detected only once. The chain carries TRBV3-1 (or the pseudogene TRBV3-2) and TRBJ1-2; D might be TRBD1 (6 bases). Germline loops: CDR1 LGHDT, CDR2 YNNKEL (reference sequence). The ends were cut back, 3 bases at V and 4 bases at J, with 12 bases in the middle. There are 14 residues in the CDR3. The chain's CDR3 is CASSHGTQAYGYTF. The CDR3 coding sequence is TGTGCCAGCAGCCACGGGACACAAGCCTATGGCTACACCTTC.

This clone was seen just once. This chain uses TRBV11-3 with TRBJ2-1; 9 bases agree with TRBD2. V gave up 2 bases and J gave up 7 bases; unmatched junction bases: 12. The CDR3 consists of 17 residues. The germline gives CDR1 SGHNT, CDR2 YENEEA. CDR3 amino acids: CASSLRSLAGPRNEQFF. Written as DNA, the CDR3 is TGTGCCAGCAGCTTAAGAAGCCTAGCGGGACCTCGGAATGAGCAGTTCTTC.

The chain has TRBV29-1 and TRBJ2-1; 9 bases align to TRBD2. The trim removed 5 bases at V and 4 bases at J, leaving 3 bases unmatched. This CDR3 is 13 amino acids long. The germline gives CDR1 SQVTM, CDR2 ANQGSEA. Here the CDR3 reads CSVRLAGYNEQFF. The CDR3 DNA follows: TGCAGCGTTCGTCTAGCGGGGTACAATGAGCAGTTCTTC.

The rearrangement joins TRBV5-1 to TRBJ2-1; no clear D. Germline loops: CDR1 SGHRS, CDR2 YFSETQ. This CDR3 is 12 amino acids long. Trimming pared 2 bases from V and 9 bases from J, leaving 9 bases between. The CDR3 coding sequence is TGCGCCAGCAGCTTAGGCGGTGCTGAGCAGTTCTTC. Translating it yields CASSLGGAEQFF.

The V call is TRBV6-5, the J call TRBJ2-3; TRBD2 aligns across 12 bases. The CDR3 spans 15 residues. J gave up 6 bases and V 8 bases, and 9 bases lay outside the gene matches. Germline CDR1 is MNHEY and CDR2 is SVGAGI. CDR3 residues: CASGWTSGTRDTQYF. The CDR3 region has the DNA TGTGCCAGCGGGTGGACTAGCGGGACACGTGATACGCAGTATTTT.

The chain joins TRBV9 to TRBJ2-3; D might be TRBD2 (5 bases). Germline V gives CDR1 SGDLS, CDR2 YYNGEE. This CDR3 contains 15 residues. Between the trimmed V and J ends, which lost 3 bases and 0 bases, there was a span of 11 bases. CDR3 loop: CASSGSGTSTDTQYF. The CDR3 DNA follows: TGTGCCAGCAGCGGCAGCGGAACCAGCACAGATACGCAGTATTTT.

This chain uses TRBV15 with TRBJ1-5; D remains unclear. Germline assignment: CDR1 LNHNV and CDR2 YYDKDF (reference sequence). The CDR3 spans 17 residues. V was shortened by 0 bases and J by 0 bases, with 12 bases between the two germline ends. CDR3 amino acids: CATSRDRIAYSNQPQHF. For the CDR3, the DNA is TGTGCCACCAGCAGAGATCGAATAGCATATAGCAATCAGCCCCAGCATTTT.

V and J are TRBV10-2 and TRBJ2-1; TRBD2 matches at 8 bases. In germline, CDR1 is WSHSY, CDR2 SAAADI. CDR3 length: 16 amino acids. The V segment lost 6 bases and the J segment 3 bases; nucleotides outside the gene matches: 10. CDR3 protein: CASRKREAGDYNEQFF. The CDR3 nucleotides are TGCGCCAGCAGGAAGAGGGAAGCGGGGGACTACAATGAGCAGTTCTTC.

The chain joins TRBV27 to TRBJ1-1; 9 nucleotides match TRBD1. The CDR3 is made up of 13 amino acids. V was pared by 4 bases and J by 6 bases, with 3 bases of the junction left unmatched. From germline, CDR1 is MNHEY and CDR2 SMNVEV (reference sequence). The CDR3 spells CASSSRQGAEAFF. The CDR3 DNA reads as TGTGCCAGCAGTTCCCGACAGGGGGCTGAAGCTTTCTTT.